This T cell receptor beta chain came from a study of memory CD4+ T cells and cytomegalovirus serostatus. On the study more broadly: Healthy Belgian adult donors included under ten CMV-positive and 20 to 30 CMV-negative people.

On this clone itself: Its target is not known. At the DNA level, this CDR3 is encoded by other sequences in the same sample as well.

Study findings and constraints: About two fifths of the roughly 150 known CMV-associated TCRbeta sequences appeared in CD4+ memory.

The sort gate was single viable CD3+CD4+CD8-CD45RO+ cells for memory CD4+ T cells. CMV serostatus came from serum IgG against pp150, pp28, p38, p52. CDR1 and CDR2 (germline): SQVTM, ANQGSEA. The CDR3 has 14 residues. Trimming removed 6 bases from V and 6 bases from J, with 20 bases in between. Under the authors' procedure: Out-of-frame sequences were removed, leaving a few million distinct TCRbeta sequences. Libraries were prepared by immunoSEQ multiplex PCR; TCRdb keeps only in-frame clonotypes and omits some of them. The V and J calls and clone size come from that table; D and trimming were worked out from the DNA. Of some 67,000 clones in the sample, around 76% were seen once.

The chain is built from TRBV29-1 and TRBJ1-1; D perhaps matches TRBD1 (5 bases). The sequencing sample was made of memory CD4+ T cells from blood. The TCR was taken from an adult in good health and CMV-seropositive. CDR3 DNA sequence: TGCAGCGTCTTAGTCGACAGAAGAGTCCCTGAAGCTTTCTTT. It codes for CSVLVDRRVPEAFF.